Included here is one T cell receptor beta chain sequence, with context. Its matching antigen is unknown. The data stem from a study of early T cells in non-severe SARS-CoV-2 infection. Individual cDNA molecules were tagged with unique molecular identifiers. TCRdb used MiXCR to reprocess the 5' RACE reads, holding one entry per CDR3 protein. The repertoire consists of under 90,000 distinct CDR3 sequences, with less than 15% occurring once and the leading ten covering roughly 6%. Study results and limitations: Matching against VDJdb likely underestimated virus-specific expansions, favoring anti-spike CD8.

This CDR3 is built from 14 residues. The chain links TRBV21-1 to TRBJ1-6; TRBD1 was called by the table and not checked on the DNA. TRBV21-1 is a recognized pseudogene. Source material: whole blood. The source is an adult who was a healthcare worker with PCR-confirmed SARS-CoV-2 infection or an uninfected control (not recorded which). The CDR3 region is CASSSRTGTSPLHF. For the CDR3, the DNA is TGTGCCAGCAGCTCAAGGACAGGGACTTCACCCCTCCACTTT.